This TCR beta chain was observed in a study of blood T cell repertoires in COVID-19. Background on the study: T cells, B-cell-depleted T cells, or PBMCs provided the cDNA or gDNA that served as material.

During active infection, Seattle patients enrolled and were then monitored through disease. Clones were read by immunoSEQ multiplex PCR, and TCRdb kept only the in-frame ones, dropping some. Among roughly 410,000 clones listed, 70% to 90% were seen once. This clone was counted only a few times. This CDR3 comprises 15 residues. Germline V lookup: CDR1 SGDLS, CDR2 YYNGEE. The V and J ends lost 3 bases and 3 bases, in that order; junction bases with no gene match: 3. This chain connects TRBV9 to TRBJ1-6; 7 bases are shared with TRBD1. Sequencing was performed on peripheral blood. The TCR sequence derives from a woman aged 40-49 years with COVID-19, enrolled during active disease. The CDR3 is CASSGRDSYNSPLHF. CDR3 coding DNA: TGTGCCAGCAGCGGACGGGACAGCTATAATTCACCCCTCCACTTT.